The rows below give T cell receptor beta chains drawn from one sample of a study of blood T cell repertoires in COVID-19. Profiled with immunoSEQ multiplex PCR; TCRdb holds only in-frame clones, not every one. The sample includes 150,000 to 200,000 clones, 82% of them seen just once. The specimen sequenced was peripheral blood. The receptor source for this set is an older woman with COVID-19, enrolled during active disease. Each CDR3 is given with its conserved first and last residue. The D gene is left open where the match is weak. Part of the rows lack a size; the others show once, few, many or a class for expanded clones.

j_call	clone_size	d_call	v_call	cdr3_nt	cdr3_aa
TRBJ2-7	NA	TRBD1	TRBV7-2	TGTGCCAGCAGCCAGACAGGGGGTATGGAATCCTACGAGCAGTACTTC	CASSQTGGMESYEQYF
TRBJ2-7	NA	NA	TRBV5-5	TGTGCCAGCAGCTTGATCGGCGATTCGGGAAACGAGCAGTACTTC	CASSLIGDSGNEQYF
TRBJ1-1	NA	TRBD1	TRBV19	TGTGCCAGTAGTATCCTAAGGGGACAGGGGGCTTCGGCTTTCTTT	CASSILRGQGASAFF
TRBJ1-4	NA	NA	TRBV7-6	TGTGCCAGCAGCTTAGGTCCTCCGGGACCTTATTCGGGAGGTGAAAAACTGTTTTTT	CASSLGPPGPYSGGEKLFF
TRBJ1-2	NA	TRBD1	TRBV10-3	TGTGCCATCAGCCAGGGGGAGGATGGCTACACCTTC	CAISQGEDGYTF
TRBJ2-1	NA	TRBD2	TRBV5-1	TGCGCCAGCAGCTTCAATAGCGGGAGTACCATCCAGTTCTTC	CASSFNSGSTIQFF
TRBJ1-2	NA	TRBD1	TRBV28	TGTGCCAGCAGGACAACAGGGGGCATTGGCTACACCTTC	CASRTTGGIGYTF
TRBJ1-1	NA	TRBD1	TRBV7-9	TGTGCCAGCAGCCAAGACAGGGGAACTGGCACTGAAGCTTTCTTT	CASSQDRGTGTEAFF
TRBJ2-5	few	TRBD2	TRBV19	TGTGCCAGTAGTCGCGGACTAGCGGGGACCCAGTACTTC	CASSRGLAGTQYF
TRBJ2-7	NA	TRBD2	TRBV27	TGTGCCAGCAGTCTACTAGCGGGAGCTGGCGAGCAGTACTTC	CASSLLAGAGEQYF
TRBJ1-2	NA	TRBD1	TRBV5-6	TGTGCCAGCAGCTCTGGGACAGGGGGGATCGGATATGGCTACACCTTC	CASSSGTGGIGYGYTF
TRBJ2-1	NA	NA	TRBV2	TGTGCCAGCAGTGAACGGGGTTTGGACAATGAGCAGTTCTTC	CASSERGLDNEQFF
TRBJ2-5	once	NA	TRBV6-1	TGTGCCAGCAGTGAAGCGTTAATTCGGCCCGGGGAGACCCAGTACTTC	CASSEALIRPGETQYF
TRBJ1-1	NA	NA	TRBV7-2	TGTGCCAGCAGCTTTCAACGACAGAATGAAGCTTTCTTT	CASSFQRQNEAFF
TRBJ2-3	NA	TRBD2	TRBV7-2	TGTGCCAGCAGCCAGACTAGCGGGAATCGCGATACGCAGTATTTT	CASSQTSGNRDTQYF
TRBJ2-2	NA	NA	TRBV5-1	TGCGCCAGCAGCTCTACCCCCAGGGGGAACACCGGGGAGCTGTTTTTT	CASSSTPRGNTGELFF
TRBJ1-2	few	TRBD1	TRBV2	TGTGCCAGCAGTGAACGGGACAGGGCAATCTATGGCTACACCTTC	CASSERDRAIYGYTF
TRBJ2-7	NA	TRBD1	TRBV27	TGTGCCAGCAGGACAGGGGGCAACGAGCAGTACTTC	CASRTGGNEQYF
TRBJ2-5	once	NA	TRBV28	TGTGCCAGCAAGGAGACAGAAGAGACCCAGTACTTC	CASKETEETQYF
TRBJ2-1	once	NA	TRBV21-1	TGTGCCAGCAGCAAAAGCCCGGGCGGACTAGCGGGAGGATGGGTCTCGATGAATGAGCAGTTCTTC	CASSKSPGGLAGGWVSMNEQFF
TRBJ2-5	NA	TRBD1	TRBV7-7	TGTGCTAGCAGCTTAGGGGGCCCGTTTGGAGAGACCCAGTACTTC	CASSLGGPFGETQYF
TRBJ2-1	NA	NA	TRBV2	TGTGCCAGCAGCGATCCTAGGGGGGGCACACAGTTCTTC	CASSDPRGGTQFF
TRBJ1-1	NA	NA	TRBV5-1	TGCGCCAGCAGCTTTGGACAGAACACTGAAGCTTTCTTT	CASSFGQNTEAFF
TRBJ1-1	NA	NA	TRBV6-4	TGTGCCAGCAGTGTGCAGTCGGGGGATAGCACTGAAGCTTTCTTT	CASSVQSGDSTEAFF
TRBJ2-1	NA	NA	TRBV2	TGTGCCAGCAGTGAATCAGGCAGGGAGCAGTTCTTC	CASSESGREQFF
TRBJ1-5	NA	TRBD1	TRBV5-5	TGTGCCAGCAGCCCCCGGACAGGGCCCATCGGGCCCCAGCATTTT	CASSPRTGPIGPQHF
TRBJ2-5	NA	TRBD1	TRBV5-1	TGCGCCAGCAGCACCGGGGACAGGGGTTCGGAGACCCAGTACTTC	CASSTGDRGSETQYF
TRBJ1-1	NA	NA	TRBV2	TGTGCCAGCAGTGAGGATCCAGGGGATGCTGAAGCTTTCTTT	CASSEDPGDAEAFF
TRBJ2-1	NA	TRBD1	TRBV19	TGTGCCTCAAATTCCGGGACAGAGTTTAATGAGCAGTTCTTC	CASNSGTEFNEQFF
TRBJ2-2	NA	NA	TRBV15	TGTGCCACCAGCAACCGCCGCGGAGCCACCGGGGAGCTGTTTTTT	CATSNRRGATGELFF
TRBJ2-4	NA	NA	TRBV11-2	TGTGCCAGCAGAGCCCCAGGGGCCCAAAACATTCAGTACTTC	CASRAPGAQNIQYF